This T cell receptor beta chain comes out of a study of read filtering for tumor transcriptome and immune sequencing. At the level of the study: Among patients, some 17 were male and around 13 female, aged roughly 45 to 80 (mean about 69). DNase treatment preceded whole-transcriptome library preparation.

Study-level points and caveats: The sorted CD138-negative fraction was a mixed bone marrow immune population, not purified T cells.

This library used 300 to 500 ng RNA and molecular barcoded adaptors spanning alpha/delta and beta/gamma chains. TCRdb redid the calling of the reads with MiXCR, one entry per CDR3 protein. Among some 48,000 distinct CDR3 sequences listed, about 19% were seen once. The CDR3 loop spans 14 amino acids. V lost 7 bases and J lost 10, with 21 bases in between. The germline CDR1 and CDR2 sequences are SGHRS and YFSETQ. As concerns this clonotype: What it binds is unknown.

Sequences were obtained from a population of CD138-negative cells sorted from bone marrow. This sequence originates from a donor at least 40 years old with multiple myeloma. The chain couples TRBV5-1 to TRBJ2-1; D is unclear. Written as DNA, the CDR3 is TGCGCCAGCTCTTGTACTACGCCGGCTCCGGAGCAGTTCTTC. Residues: CASSCTTPAPEQFF.